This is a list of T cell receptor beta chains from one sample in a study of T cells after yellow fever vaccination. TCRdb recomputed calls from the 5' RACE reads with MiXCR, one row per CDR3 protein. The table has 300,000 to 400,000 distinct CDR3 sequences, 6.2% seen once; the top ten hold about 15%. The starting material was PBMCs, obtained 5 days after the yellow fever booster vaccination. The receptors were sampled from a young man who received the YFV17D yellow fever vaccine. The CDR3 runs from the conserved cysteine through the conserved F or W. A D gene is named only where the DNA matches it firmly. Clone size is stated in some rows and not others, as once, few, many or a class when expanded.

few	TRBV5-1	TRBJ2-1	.	CASSLARTDNEQFF	TGCGCCAGCAGCTTGGCCAGGACAGACAATGAGCAGTTCTTC
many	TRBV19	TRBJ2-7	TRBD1	CASSILPGTAPYEQYF	TGTGCCAGTAGTATACTCCCCGGGACAGCCCCCTACGAGCAGTACTTC
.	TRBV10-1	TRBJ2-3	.	CASSESYSDTQYF	TGCGCCAGCAGTGAAAGTTATTCGGATACGCAGTATTTT
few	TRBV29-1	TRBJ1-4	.	CSVSGLEAEKLFF	TGCAGCGTTTCCGGGCTAGAGGCGGAAAAACTGTTTTTT
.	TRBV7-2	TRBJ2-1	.	CASSPQGVAYNEQFF	TGTGCCAGCAGCCCCCAGGGCGTGGCCTACAATGAGCAGTTCTTC
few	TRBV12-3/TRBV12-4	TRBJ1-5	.	CASSLGVGNQPQHF	TGTGCCAGCAGTTTGGGGGTCGGCAATCAGCCCCAGCATTTT
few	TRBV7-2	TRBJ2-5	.	CASSLSIGETQYF	TGTGCCAGCAGCTTATCAATTGGGGAGACCCAGTACTTC
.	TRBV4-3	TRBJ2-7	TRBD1	CASSQDHGGTGFYEQYF	TGCGCCAGCAGCCAAGATCATGGCGGGACAGGGTTCTACGAGCAGTACTTC
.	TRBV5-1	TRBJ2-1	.	CASSLRQGGFDEQFF	TGCGCCAGCAGCTTGCGTCAGGGGGGCTTTGATGAGCAGTTCTTC
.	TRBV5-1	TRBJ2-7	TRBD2	CASSMTSGSMYEQYF	TGCGCCAGCAGCATGACTAGCGGGAGTATGTACGAGCAGTACTTC
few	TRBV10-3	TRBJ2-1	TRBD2	CAISGGRASGTYNEQFF	TGTGCCATCAGCGGGGGTAGGGCTAGCGGGACGTACAATGAGCAGTTCTTC
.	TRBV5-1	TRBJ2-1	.	CASSLDPPGTHSYNEQFF	TGCGCCAGCAGCTTGGACCCCCCCGGGACGCACTCCTACAATGAGCAGTTCTTC
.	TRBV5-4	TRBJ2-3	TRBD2	CASSLTSGTQADTQYF	TGTGCCAGCAGCCTGACTAGCGGGACGCAGGCAGATACGCAGTATTTT
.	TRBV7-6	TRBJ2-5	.	CASSHRTILQETQYF	TGTGCCAGCAGCCACAGAACTATTCTACAAGAGACCCAGTACTTC
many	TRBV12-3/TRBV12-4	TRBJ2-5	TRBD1	CASSDRVGETQYF	TGTGCCAGCAGTGACAGGGTTGGAGAGACCCAGTACTTC
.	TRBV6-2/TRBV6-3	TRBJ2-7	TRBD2	CANLVLAGFGEQYF	TGTGCCAACCTGGTCCTAGCGGGATTCGGCGAGCAGTACTTC
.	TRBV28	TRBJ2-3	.	CAAQTHYLIKSADAQYF	TGTGCTGCTCAAACCCATTATCTTATAAAAAGCGCAGATGCGCAGTATTTT
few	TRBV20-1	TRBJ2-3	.	CSARLIGTQYF	TGCAGTGCTAGACTTATAGGGACGCAGTATTTT
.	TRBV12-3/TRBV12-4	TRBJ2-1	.	CASSSNYRGGQFF	TGTGCCAGCAGTTCCAATTACAGGGGAGGGCAGTTCTTC
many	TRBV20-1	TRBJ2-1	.	CSARGLEVGRTYNEQFF	TGCAGTGCTAGGGGGTTGGAGGTGGGAAGAACCTACAATGAGCAGTTCTTC
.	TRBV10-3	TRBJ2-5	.	CAISDSLGETQYF	TGTGCCATCAGCGACTCCCTGGGGGAGACCCAGTACTTC
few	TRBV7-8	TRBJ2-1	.	CASSLGRQSYNEQFF	TGTGCCAGCAGCTTAGGGCGGCAATCCTACAATGAGCAGTTCTTC
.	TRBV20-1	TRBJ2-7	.	CSALDSHSSYEQYF	TGCAGTGCTCTCGACAGCCATAGCTCCTACGAGCAGTACTTC
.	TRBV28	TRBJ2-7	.	CASPDQRGEQYF	TGTGCCAGCCCGGACCAGAGGGGCGAGCAGTACTTC
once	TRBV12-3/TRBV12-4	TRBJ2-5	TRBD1	CASSATGLLETQYF	TGTGCCAGCAGTGCGACAGGGCTTTTGGAGACCCAGTACTTC
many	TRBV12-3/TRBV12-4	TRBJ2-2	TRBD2	CASRRLARAGELFF	TGTGCCAGCAGGCGACTAGCGAGGGCCGGGGAGCTGTTTTTT
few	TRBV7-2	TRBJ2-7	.	CASSYNRVSEQYF	TGTGCCAGCAGCTATAACAGGGTTAGCGAGCAGTACTTC
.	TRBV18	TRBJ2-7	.	CASSPGAQWEQYF	TGTGCCAGCTCACCCGGGGCCCAATGGGAGCAGTACTTC
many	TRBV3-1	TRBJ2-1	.	CASSPGGGGIRFF	TGTGCCAGCAGCCCAGGGGGAGGGGGGATCCGGTTCTTC
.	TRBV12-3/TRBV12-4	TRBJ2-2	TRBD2	CASSPTSGSVTGELFF	TGTGCCAGCAGCCCTACTAGCGGGAGTGTCACCGGGGAGCTGTTTTTT
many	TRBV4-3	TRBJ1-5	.	CASSLGNTNQPQHF	TGCGCCAGCAGCCTTGGGAATACTAATCAGCCCCAGCATTTT
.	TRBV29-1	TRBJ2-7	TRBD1	CSVEGSRDRDYEQYF	TGCAGCGTTGAGGGGAGCCGGGACAGGGATTACGAGCAGTACTTC
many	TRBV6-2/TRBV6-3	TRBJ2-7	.	CASSRRTYEQYF	TGTGCCAGCAGCCGCCGGACCTACGAGCAGTACTTC
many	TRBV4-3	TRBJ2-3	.	CASSQDLIIGSTDTQYF	TGCGCCAGCAGCCAAGATCTTATAATAGGTAGCACAGATACGCAGTATTTT
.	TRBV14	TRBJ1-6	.	CASSQETENSPLHF	TGTGCCAGCAGCCAAGAGACAGAGAATTCACCCCTCCACTTT
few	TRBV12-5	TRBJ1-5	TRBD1	CASGLVPWTGGQSNQPQHF	TGTGCTAGTGGTTTGGTACCATGGACAGGGGGACAAAGCAATCAGCCCCAGCATTTT
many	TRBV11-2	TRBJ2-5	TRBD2	CASSFQFGGQETQYF	TGTGCCAGCAGCTTTCAGTTCGGGGGGCAAGAGACCCAGTACTTC
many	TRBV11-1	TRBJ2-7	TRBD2	CASSLAGTSGRARYEQYF	TGTGCCAGCAGCCTCGCCGGGACTAGCGGGAGGGCCCGGTACGAGCAGTACTTC
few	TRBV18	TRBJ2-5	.	CASSPSSGGGQETQYF	TGTGCCAGCTCGCCAAGTTCAGGGGGAGGACAAGAGACCCAGTACTTC
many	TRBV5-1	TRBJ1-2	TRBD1	CASSRDRGSYGYTF	TGCGCCAGCAGCCGAGACAGGGGCTCCTATGGCTACACCTTC
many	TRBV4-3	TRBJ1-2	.	CASSQERGGSGGYTF	TGCGCCAGCAGCCAAGAAAGGGGCGGATCTGGTGGCTACACCTTC
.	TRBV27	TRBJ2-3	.	CASTRLGGDTQYF	TGTGCCAGCACCAGGTTGGGTGGCGATACGCAGTATTTT
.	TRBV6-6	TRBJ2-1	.	CASTNGDEQFF	TGTGCCAGCACCAATGGGGATGAGCAGTTCTTC